This T cell receptor beta chain was sequenced for a study of cytomegalovirus exposure and HLA in healthy donors. The study ran its PCR with 60 Vbeta and 13 Jbeta primers. The assay was immunoSEQ multiplex PCR, and TCRdb's table has in-frame clones only and misses some. This sample has around 99,000 clones, with less than 80% found just once. V shed 6 bases, J shed 5 bases, and the junction held 8 bases outside the gene matches. CDR1 ENHRY and CDR2 SYGVKD come from the germline V gene. The CDR3 has 14 residues. Study-wide points: The classifier, whose performance was assessed in both the original and validation cohorts, reportedly diagnosed cytomegalovirus status with high specificity and sensitivity. The investigators catalogued 150 to 200 TCR beta chains as cytomegalovirus-associated. What TCR beta sequences reportedly achieved was accurate prediction of HLA-A and HLA-B alleles in most subjects.

About this clone: Its antigen is as yet unknown.

The chain recombines TRBV10-3 with TRBJ2-7, with 9 bases identical to TRBD1. The material sequenced was PBMCs. This sequence originates from a woman aged 50 to 65 in good health and CMV-seropositive. CDR3 nucleotides: TGTGCCATCAGGGGGGGACAGGGTGAAAACGAGCAGTACTTC. This translates into CAIRGGQGENEQYF.